These T cell receptor beta chains were read from a single sample in a study of blood T cells in healthy people across ages. Each CDR3 protein gets one entry after TCRdb re-called the 5' RACE reads with MiXCR. The table includes around 710,000 distinct CDR3 sequences, 40% to 45% detected once. Material: blood. The receptors here all came from a woman in her fifties or sixties in good health. The CDR3 runs from the conserved cysteine through the conserved F or W. A D gene is named only where the DNA matches it firmly. The size entry is marked missing in some rows and otherwise reads once, few, many or a size class.

>TRBV7-2|few|TRBJ1-5|-
CASSLDGGLNNQPQHF
TGTGCCAGCAGCTTAGACGGAGGGTTGAACAATCAGCCCCAGCATTTT
>TRBV7-6|once|TRBJ2-7|-
CASSIVTGGPYEQYF
TGTGCCAGCAGCATAGTGACAGGTGGCCCTTACGAGCAGTACTTC
>TRBV29-1|-|TRBJ2-1|-
CSVEDIRVAAYNEQFF
TGCAGCGTTGAAGATATAAGGGTTGCGGCCTACAATGAGCAGTTCTTC
>TRBV7-2|-|TRBJ2-7|-
CASSWDLMAYEQYF
TGTGCCAGCAGCTGGGACCTTATGGCGTACGAGCAGTACTTC
>TRBV7-2|-|TRBJ1-2|TRBD1
CASSPDRDNYDYTF
TGTGCCAGCAGTCCCGACAGGGACAACTATGACTACACCTTC
>TRBV7-2|few|TRBJ2-1|-
CASSLVADPAYNEQFF
TGTGCCAGCAGCTTAGTCGCTGACCCGGCCTACAATGAGCAGTTCTTC
>TRBV7-9|many|TRBJ2-5|-
CASSPAGALGKETQYF
TGTGCCAGCAGCCCAGCCGGGGCCTTGGGAAAAGAGACCCAGTACTTC
>TRBV5-5|-|TRBJ2-2|-
CASSLSPNTGELFF
TGTGCCAGCAGCTTGAGTCCGAACACCGGGGAGCTGTTTTTT
>TRBV7-7|-|TRBJ2-2|TRBD1
CASSLNPGGPGELFF
TGTGCCAGCAGCTTAAACCCAGGGGGCCCCGGGGAGCTGTTTTTT
>TRBV29-1|few|TRBJ2-6|-
CSVEDRARATGANVLTF
TGCAGCGTTGAAGATCGGGCCAGGGCGACTGGGGCCAACGTCCTGACTTTC
>TRBV10-3|-|TRBJ2-7|TRBD1
CAIRPGQGNDEQYF
TGTGCCATCAGACCGGGACAGGGAAACGACGAGCAGTACTTC
>TRBV6-2/TRBV6-3|-|TRBJ1-1|-
CASSDDSGITEAFF
TGTGCCAGCAGTGACGACTCAGGGATCACTGAAGCTTTCTTT
>TRBV6-5|many|TRBJ1-2|-
CASSSRHLEGYTF
TGTGCCAGCAGTTCCAGACACCTCGAGGGCTACACCTTC
>TRBV4-2|-|TRBJ2-3|-
CASSRTEAGDTQYF
TGTGCCAGCAGCCGAACAGAAGCCGGGGATACGCAGTATTTT
>TRBV11-2|-|TRBJ2-5|-
CASSLGFRGVVETQYF
TGTGCCAGCAGCTTAGGTTTCAGGGGAGTGGTAGAGACCCAGTACTTC
>TRBV20-1|few|TRBJ2-1|TRBD2
CSARPGTSGNSEQFF
TGCAGTGCTAGACCCGGGACTAGCGGGAACAGTGAGCAGTTCTTC
>TRBV20-1|-|TRBJ2-1|TRBD1
CSALDRGTYNEQFF
TGCAGTGCTTTAGACAGGGGAACCTACAATGAGCAGTTCTTC
>TRBV2|-|TRBJ2-3|TRBD2
CASRTYSGSTDTQYF
TGTGCCAGCAGGACGTATAGCGGGAGCACAGATACGCAGTATTTT
>TRBV7-9|-|TRBJ1-5|-
CASSLAPYSKISQPQHF
TGTGCCAGCAGCTTAGCGCCATACAGTAAGATAAGTCAGCCCCAGCATTTT
>TRBV2|few|TRBJ1-5|-
CASSELDPSPQHF
TGTGCCAGCAGTGAACTAGACCCTTCGCCCCAGCATTTT
>TRBV20-1|-|TRBJ2-1|TRBD2
CSARLAGGNLGYNEQFF
TGCAGTGCTAGACTAGCGGGGGGCAACCTCGGCTACAATGAGCAGTTCTTC
>TRBV12-5|many|TRBJ2-1|TRBD1
CASGSGQGVNEQFF
TGTGCTAGTGGTTCGGGACAGGGGGTCAATGAGCAGTTCTTC